This T cell receptor (beta chain) was sequenced in a study of spatial heterogeneity in lung cancer (dated 2019 in TCRdb). Context from the whole study: The donors were some 76 patients from the lung TRACERx cohort who had early-stage, untreated non-small cell lung cancer. Follow-up PBMC samples were sequenced whenever available, with the median time to follow-up being approximately two years after resection. Beta-chain transcripts were consistently detected in greater numbers than alpha-chain transcripts, which likely reflects a higher abundance of beta-chain transcripts. In the raw uncorrected reads, each unique combination of TCR and UMI appeared more than ten times on average. TCR alpha and beta repertoires were quantitatively compared across multiple tumor regions, matched nontumor lung and blood in non-small cell lung cancer. The study linked features of the TCR repertoire to counts of nonsynonymous mutations, which were determined by whole-exome sequencing of tumor tissue. At surgery, both alpha and beta chains were TCR-sequenced in about 200 tumor regions, fewer than 65 matched nontumor lung samples and 50 to 60 PBMC samples.

As encoded in the germline V gene (reference sequence), CDR1 is SGHNT while CDR2 is YYREEE. From the cysteine up to the phenylalanine, the CDR3 has a length of 14 residues. Of the read, only the CDR3 DNA is kept; its 42 bases are in frame from base 1. A distance of 9 bases separates the germline ends of V and J, which lose 0 bases and 6 bases respectively. Per the publication, the time point label means: blood at routine non-recurrence follow-up after resection. TCR sequencing used whole RNA extracted from tumor and nontumor lung tissue, or from cryopreserved PBMC samples, without cell sorting. Only patients with enough RNA available from two or more tumor regions were chosen for TCR sequencing. Library prep was done by 5' RACE. The instrument was a NextSeq 500. The TCR library protocol attached a unique molecular identifier to each TCR cDNA molecule to allow correction of PCR and sequencing errors. Turning to the authors' computational methods: TCR identification, UMI-based error correction and CDR3 extraction were performed with Decombinator tools. TCRs above a frequency of 2 per 1,000, corresponding to the top 1% of the tumor frequency distribution, were defined as expanded. Renyi diversity was calculated using the R vegan package after each repertoire was subsampled 100 times to 5,000 TCRs. CDR3 similarity networks were constructed using string-kernel similarity of amino acid triplets, with links drawn between CDR3s whose pairwise similarity was above 0.82. TCRdb redid the processing of the public reads, applying fastp at Q25 and MiXCR, and retained in-frame beta chains. Each record represents a unique CDR3 protein, reported with the most common genes and DNA among its rows. TCRdb's processing, not the authors', yielded these V and J calls. In this sample the table shows tens of thousands of distinct CDR3 sequences, 7.4% of which occur a single time. The leading ten clones occupy about a third of the sample.

Results the study describes overall, beyond this receptor: Ubiquitous expanded tumor TCRs showed up in blood more often at tumor resection than at routine follow-up. Only 14 patients were included in the comparisons of baseline and follow-up blood repertoires. Additional single-cell paired TCR alpha and beta sequencing was considered necessary to confirm, at a functional level, the hypothesis that regional TCRs recognize regional mutations.

About this clonotype itself: Its target antigen remains unknown. No qualities accompany the bases; no much larger clone lies one base away.

The chain couples TRBV5-4 to TRBJ2-2; the D gene assignment is ambiguous. The specimen comprised PBMCs, sampled at follow-up. The TCR comes from a female donor with early-stage non-small cell lung cancer. The CDR3 region reads CASSLDSRAGELFF. The nucleotides are TGTGCCAGCAGCTTGGACAGTCGCGCCGGGGAGCTGTTTTTT. Where the CDR3 stops, the reference TRBV5-4 and TRBJ2-2 genes take over; the full variable domain is ETGVTQSPTHLIKTRGQQVTLRCSSQSGHNTVSWYQQALGQGPQFIFQYYREEENGRGNFPPRFSGLQFPNYSSELNVNALELDDSALYLCASSLDSRAGELFFGEGSRLTVL.